Given below is one T cell receptor (beta chain) in context. These data are taken from a study of blood T cell repertoires in COVID-19. Whole-study context: The samples span acute and convalescent COVID-19 from the United States, Italy and Spain. Sample material is recorded as cDNA or gDNA derived from T cells, B-cell-depleted T cells, or PBMCs.

Clones were read by immunoSEQ multiplex PCR, and TCRdb kept only the in-frame ones, dropping some. The sample has fewer than 400,000 clones, roughly nine tenths seen once. Two negative PCRs, clearance, or symptom resolution were required of recovered Cohort 3 donors. Trimming removed 6 bases from V and 6 bases from J; junction bases left unmatched: 7. The CDR3 length is 14 residues. Germline CDR1 and CDR2: MNHEY and SVGAGI. This clonotype originated in a man in his 60s who had recovered from COVID-19. The chain links TRBV6-5 to TRBJ1-5, with 8 bases matching TRBD1. The sample taken for sequencing was PBMCs or T cells enriched from blood (not recorded which). CDR3 DNA sequence: TGTGCCAGCAGCAGGGAAACAGGGGGTCAGCCCCAGCATTTT. Protein product: CASSRETGGQPQHF.